Below are 14 T cell receptor beta chains sequenced from a single sample in a study of cytomegalovirus exposure and HLA in healthy donors. Researchers ran the PCR with 60 Vbeta and 13 Jbeta primers. Produced via immunoSEQ multiplex PCR; TCRdb's table is partial and in-frame only. The table has 100,000 to 150,000 clones, about 80% seen once. Sequencing input: PBMCs. All receptors derive from a man between 35 and 55 years old in good health and CMV-seronegative.

V and J are TRBV11-3 and TRBJ2-7; 7 nucleotides align to TRBD1. Per germline, CDR1 SGHNT and CDR2 YENEEA. This CDR3 contains 16 residues. The V and J ends lost 5 bases and 6 bases, in that order; junction bases with no gene match: 16. The CDR3 sequence: CASSARDSPGSGEQYF. CDR3 coding DNA: TGTGCCAGCAGCGCCCGGGACAGCCCAGGTTCGGGCGAGCAGTACTTC.

The chain joins TRBV6-4 to TRBJ2-3; TRBD2 might be the D (6 bases). V lost 4 bases, J lost 6 bases, and 26 bases lay in between. Germline assignment: CDR1 MRHNA and CDR2 SNTAGT. The length of the CDR3 is 18 residues. The CDR3 DNA reads TGTGCCAGCAGTGCCGGTAGGAGGGTTGGGGTCCCTTTGGATACGCAGTATTTT. Its protein is CASSAGRRVGVPLDTQYF.

The V gene is TRBV7-6, the J gene TRBJ1-1; the D is unclear. Germline-derived CDR1 and CDR2 are SGHVS and FNYEAQ. CDR3 length: 13 residues. Trimming left V 4 bases short and J 6 bases short, with 12 bases between. CDR3 amino acids: CASSSTAGSEAFF. In DNA form, the CDR3 reads TGTGCCAGCAGCTCGACCGCCGGGTCTGAAGCTTTCTTT.

The chain links TRBV28 to TRBJ1-2; D unclear. CDR1 is MDHEN and CDR2 is SYDVKM in the germline V gene. V gave up 10 bases and J gave up 0 bases, with 12 bases separating them. The CDR3 runs 13 residues. This CDR3 is CATGSGTNYGYTF. The CDR3 DNA reads as TGTGCCACCGGGTCGGGGACTAACTATGGCTACACCTTC.

The chain is built from TRBV5-1 and TRBJ1-4; D is uncertain. The CDR3 consists of 14 residues. The germline V and J ends were trimmed by 0 bases and 4 bases, with 7 bases remaining between them. Per the germline V gene, CDR1 is SGHRS and CDR2 is YFSETQ. CDR3 nucleotide sequence: TGCGCCAGCAGCTTGGACATCCATAATGAAAAACTGTTTTTT. Translation: CASSLDIHNEKLFF. Full variable domain (outside the CDR3, taken from reference TRBV5-1 and TRBJ1-4): KAGVTQTPRYLIKTRGQQVTLSCSPISGHRSVSWYQQTPGQGLQFLFEYFSETQRNKGNFPGRFSGRQFSNSRSEMNVSTLELGDSALYLCASSLDIHNEKLFFGSGTQLSVL.

This clone came up a few times. The chain recombines TRBV28 with TRBJ2-7, with 7 nucleotides matching TRBD2. CDR3 size: 15 residues. Germline values: CDR1 MDHEN, CDR2 SYDVKM. With V trimmed by 5 bases and J by 2 bases, 9 bases remained unmatched. Here the CDR3 DNA reads TGTGCCAGCAGTACCCCCCTTGCGGGAGCCTACGAGCAGTACTTC. Its protein product is CASSTPLAGAYEQYF.

J is TRBJ1-2 and V is TRBV2; D unresolved. Germline CDR1 is SNHLY and CDR2 is FYNNEI. This CDR3 is built from 13 residues. Trimming pared 3 bases from V and 1 base from J, leaving 6 bases between. CDR3 loop: CASSDPVNYGYTF. As DNA, the CDR3 is TGTGCCAGCAGTGATCCCGTTAACTATGGCTACACCTTC.

Comments on this clone: Other DNA sequences in this sample translate to the same CDR3. The CDR3 DNA reads as TGCGCCAGCAGCTTGTCCACAGGGTCCTACGAGCAGTACTTC. It encodes CASSLSTGSYEQYF. V gene TRBV5-1 combines with J gene TRBJ2-7; possible D gene TRBD1, 6 bases. The CDR3 length is 14 residues. CDR1 and CDR2 from the germline V gene are SGHRS and YFSETQ. The ends were cut back, 1 base at V and 1 base at J, with 9 bases in the middle. The complete variable domain, with remaining parts taken from reference TRBV5-1 and TRBJ2-7, reads KAGVTQTPRYLIKTRGQQVTLSCSPISGHRSVSWYQQTPGQGLQFLFEYFSETQRNKGNFPGRFSGRQFSNSRSEMNVSTLELGDSALYLCASSLSTGSYEQYFGPGTRLTVT.

V and J are TRBV6-5 and TRBJ1-6; TRBD1 agrees at 10 bases. With V trimmed by 4 bases and J by 9 bases, 6 bases remained unmatched. Germline CDR1 MNHEY, CDR2 SVGAGI. The CDR3 runs 15 residues. The CDR3 DNA sequence: TGTGCCAGCAGTTCCCAAGGGACAGGGGTTTCACCCCTCCACTTT. Its translation: CASSSQGTGVSPLHF.

The rearrangement joins TRBV5-1 to TRBJ1-1; D is uncertain. This CDR3 contains 16 residues. V dropped 4 bases and J dropped 1 base, with 17 bases sitting between them. Germline loops: CDR1 SGHRS, CDR2 YFSETQ. The CDR3 coding sequence is TGCGCCAGCAGCCTTGGGTTGGGCAGTCAGAACACTGAAGCTTTCTTT. It specifies CASSLGLGSQNTEAFF.

This sequence joins TRBV7-7 and TRBJ2-2; 7 bases are a match to TRBD2. With 1 base clipped from V and 3 bases from J, the junction kept 2 bases outside the gene matches. The CDR3 covers 15 residues. Germline V gives CDR1 SSHAT, CDR2 FNYEAQ (reference sequence). In DNA, the CDR3 is TGTGCCAGCAGCTTAGGGGGGGGATACACCGGGGAGCTGTTTTTT. Protein sequence: CASSLGGGYTGELFF.

The rearrangement links TRBV19 to TRBJ1-2; 8 bases are shared with TRBD1. Trimming cost V 5 bases and J 2 bases; bases outside gene matches: 7. The germline gives CDR1 LNHDA, CDR2 SQIVND (reference sequence). This CDR3 is 15 amino acids long. For the CDR3, the DNA is TGTGCCAGTAGTCCAGGACAGGGTTGGAACTATGGCTACACCTTC. It encodes CASSPGQGWNYGYTF. The whole variable domain, remainder taken from reference TRBV19 and TRBJ1-2, is DGGITQSPKYLFRKEGQNVTLSCEQNLNHDAMYWYRQDPGQGLRLIYYSQIVNDFQKGDIAEGYSVSREKKESFPLTVTSAQKNPTAFYLCASSPGQGWNYGYTFGSGTRLTVV.

The gene calls are TRBV27 and TRBJ2-3, with no clear D. Per the germline V gene, CDR1 is MNHEY and CDR2 is SMNVEV (reference sequence). V was cut by 4 bases and J by 1 base, with 12 bases left in between. The CDR3 has 15 amino acids. The DNA for the CDR3 is TGTGCCAGCAGTTCTAACAGAGCCGGCACAGATACGCAGTATTTT. It yields the protein CASSSNRAGTDTQYF.

This chain joins TRBV27 and TRBJ1-2, with TRBD1 as a possible D gene (5 bases). V was shortened by 8 bases and J by 4 bases, with 14 bases between the two germline ends. The CDR3 spans 13 residues. Germline assignment: CDR1 MNHEY and CDR2 SMNVEV (reference sequence). CDR3 residues: CASFPQGGYGYTF. DNA of the CDR3: TGTGCCAGCTTCCCCCAGGGCGGCTATGGCTACACCTTC.